The clone carrying this T cell receptor (beta chain) was observed a handful of times. Its target is unknown. Germline V gene sequence: CDR1 SGHRS, CDR2 YFSETQ. The V end lost 5 bases, the J end lost 3 bases, and 11 bases lay between the germline ends. The CDR3 contains 13 residues. The authors took one heparinised blood draw, averaging roughly 120 mL, from each donor. These data are taken from a study of beta chain features in type 1 diabetes. Turning to the study itself: No patient-donor differences in age, gender, total cells or subset yield. Study outcomes and limitations: TCRB CDR3 length was moderately but significantly reduced in all four CD4+ subsets of Type 1 diabetes patients.

The entirety of the isolated RNA underwent reverse transcription, so expressed TCRB transcripts were sequenced. Assay: immunoSEQ multiplex PCR; the TCRdb copy retains only in-frame clones and omits some. This repertoire shows roughly 340,000 clones, over 10% found once; its top ten account for 0.0085% to 0.012%. Sequenced sample: naive CD4+ T cells from blood. This chain uses TRBV5-1 with TRBJ1-2; D is unresolved. This receptor was identified in a woman between 18 and 29 years old with type 1 diabetes. CDR3: CASSRGSDYGYTF. For the CDR3, the DNA is TGCGCCAGCAGTCGGGGATCGGACTATGGCTACACCTTC.